The 20 T cell receptor beta chains below come from one sample, sequenced in a study of ipilimumab plus nivolumab after autologous stem cell transplantation (dated by TCRdb to about 2021). The library was prepared using the immunoSEQ multiplex PCR assay. Held by TCRdb, this immuneACCESS table contains in-frame sequences only and omits some clones. Under half of the omission traces to an unresolved V gene where checked; the cause of the rest is unknown. The sample table shows about 40,000 clones, and 80% to 95% are seen once. The ten top clones hold more than 0.7% of the sample. The input for sequencing was PBMCs, taken in a trial of ipilimumab plus nivolumab as post-transplant consolidation. The receptors shown here come from a male donor with multiple myeloma.

This chain uses TRBV7-2 with TRBJ2-1; D is unresolved. Germline values: CDR1 SGHTA, CDR2 FQGNSA. The V end lost 1 base, the J end lost 7 bases, and 11 bases lay between the germline ends. The CDR3 has 14 residues. CDR3 sequence reads: CASSLGLRMNEQFF. For the CDR3, the DNA is TGTGCCAGCAGCTTAGGACTGAGGATGAATGAGCAGTTCTTC.

The chain combines TRBV4-2 with TRBJ2-7; 8 nucleotides match TRBD2. V shed 0 bases and J 7 bases; nucleotides not matched to a gene: 11. Germline assignment: CDR1 LGHNA and CDR2 YNFKEQ. This CDR3 comprises 16 residues. The CDR3 loop reads CASSQDARDSGGEQYF. DNA of the CDR3: TGTGCCAGCAGCCAAGATGCGCGGGACTCGGGGGGGGAGCAGTACTTC.

V is TRBV5-8 and J is TRBJ2-5; no clear D gene. The CDR3 sequence is 14 residues long. Between the trimmed V and J ends, which lost 4 bases and 2 bases, there was a span of 12 bases. The germline CDR1 and CDR2 sequences are SGHTS and YDEGEE. The CDR3 here is CASSLNTAQETQYF. CDR3 nucleotides: TGTGCCAGCAGCCTGAATACGGCACAAGAGACCCAGTACTTC.

The chain uses TRBV27 and TRBJ2-7; 7 positions match TRBD1. The CDR3 is 14 residues long. Unmatched junction bases numbered 9, after V lost 5 bases and J lost 5 bases. Germline lookup yields CDR1 MNHEY and CDR2 SMNVEV (reference sequence). The CDR3 spells CASSRLDRVHEQYF. The CDR3 DNA reads as TGTGCCAGCAGTCGACTTGACAGGGTCCACGAGCAGTACTTC.

The chain employs TRBV4-2 and TRBJ2-5; the D gene is possibly TRBD2 (6 bases). V was shortened by 5 bases and J by 5 bases, with 9 bases between the two germline ends. Germline values: CDR1 LGHNA, CDR2 YNFKEQ. The CDR3 consists of 12 residues. The CDR3 coding sequence is TGTGCCAGCAGCTGGGGGGAGGAGACCCAGTACTTC. This translates into CASSWGEETQYF.

The CDR3 DNA sequence: TGTGCCTGGGGTCGGACTAGCGGGGGCTACTCCTACAATGAGCAGTTCTTC. This sequence encodes CAWGRTSGGYSYNEQFF. V gene TRBV30 combines with J gene TRBJ2-1, with TRBD2 matching 13 bases. CDR1 and CDR2 from the germline V gene are GTSNPN and SVGIG (reference sequence). Germline trimming cut 5 bases from V and 0 bases from J; bases unmatched to any gene: 7. The CDR3 has 17 residues.

V is TRBV6-1 and J is TRBJ1-2; maybe TRBD1 (6 bases). The germline V gene encodes CDR1 MNHNS and CDR2 SASEGT. Trimming shortened V by 4 bases and J by 2 bases, and 14 bases separated the two germline ends. The CDR3 is 15 residues long. This CDR3 is CASSVGTTSNYGYTF. As DNA, the CDR3 is TGTGCCAGCAGTGTTGGGACAACCTCGAACTATGGCTACACCTTC.

The chain is built from TRBV19 and TRBJ2-7, with D possibly being TRBD1 (5 bases). The V end lost 6 bases, the J end lost 1 base, and 10 bases lay between the germline ends. This CDR3 is 13 amino acids long. Per germline, CDR1 LNHDA and CDR2 SQIVND (reference sequence). CDR3 in amino acids: CASSQGSSYEQYF. Written as DNA, the CDR3 is TGTGCCAGTAGCCAGGGTTCATCCTACGAGCAGTACTTC.

The chain employs TRBV7-2 and TRBJ1-6, with D perhaps matching TRBD1 (6 bases). CDR3 size: 13 residues. The germline V and J ends were trimmed by 6 bases and 10 bases, with 13 bases remaining between them. The germline V gene has CDR1 SGHTA and CDR2 FQGNSA. The CDR3 is CASSYTGTSPLHF. In nucleotides, the CDR3 is TGTGCCAGCAGTTACACAGGGACCTCACCCCTCCACTTT.

For this clone: Compared with germline, one end of the junction differs, possibly owing to a read error. The chain combines TRBV5-1 with TRBJ2-2; D perhaps matches TRBD2 (5 bases). The germline CDR1 and CDR2 sequences are SGHRS and YFSETQ. CDR3 length equals 15 residues. The CDR3 reads CASSSSGPNTGELFF. DNA of the CDR3: TGCGCCAGCAGCTCAAGCGGCCCGAATACCGGGGAGCTGTTTTTT. Complete variable domain (other parts from reference TRBV5-1 and TRBJ2-2): KAGVTQTPRYLIKTRGQQVTLSCSPISGHRSVSWYQQTPGQGLQFLFEYFSETQRNKGNFPGRFSGRQFSNSRSEMNVSTLELGDSALYLCASSSSGPNTGELFFGEGSRLTVL.

The J gene is TRBJ2-1, the V gene TRBV7-8; unclear D gene. V lost 0 bases to trimming and J lost 4 bases, with 7 bases between them. The germline V gene has CDR1 SGHVS and CDR2 FQNEAQ. CDR3 size: 14 residues. CDR3 nucleotide sequence: TGTGCCAGCAGCTTAGCTGGAGAATACAATGAGCAGTTCTTC. Translated: CASSLAGEYNEQFF.

The chain joins TRBV9 to TRBJ2-1, with 13 positions matching TRBD2. Germline-derived CDR1 and CDR2 are SGDLS and YYNGEE. The CDR3 contains 17 residues. V shed 4 bases and J 8 bases; nucleotides not matched to a gene: 12. CDR3 amino acids: CASSPRPTSGRRDEQFF. The CDR3 DNA reads TGTGCCAGCAGCCCCCGACCGACTAGCGGGAGGAGGGATGAGCAGTTCTTC.

This clone was observed once. J is TRBJ1-1 and V is TRBV27, with no clear D. V lost 3 bases and J 0 bases, leaving 5 bases between the germline ends. CDR3 length equals 13 residues. Germline V CDR1 and CDR2: MNHEY, SMNVEV (reference sequence). Here the CDR3 reads CASSLTLNTEAFF. In DNA form, the CDR3 reads TGTGCCAGCAGTTTGACGCTGAACACTGAAGCTTTCTTT.

The V gene is TRBV19, the J gene TRBJ2-2; 9 bases are a match to TRBD1. The CDR3 has 16 amino acids. From germline, CDR1 is LNHDA and CDR2 SQIVND (reference sequence). V trimming: 7 bases; J trimming: 6 bases; junction bases outside the gene matches: 12. CDR3 sequence: CASTLPGTGIPGELFF. As DNA, the CDR3 is TGTGCCAGTACCCTGCCCGGGACAGGGATTCCCGGGGAGCTGTTTTTT.

The V gene is TRBV11-1, the J gene TRBJ2-5, with D perhaps matching TRBD1 (6 bases). V shed 1 base and J shed 2 bases, with 11 bases lying between them. The CDR3 contains 15 residues. Germline assignment: CDR1 SGHAT and CDR2 FQDESV (reference sequence). CDR3: CASSLGGTLQETQYF. The DNA of the CDR3 is TGTGCCAGCAGCTTAGGGGGGACACTTCAAGAGACCCAGTACTTC.

The genes are TRBV7-6 and TRBJ1-1; no definite D call. Germline CDR1 is SGHVS and CDR2 is FNYEAQ. The CDR3 contains 14 residues. Trimming cost V 5 bases and J 5 bases, with 15 bases left between them. DNA of the CDR3: TGTGCCAGCAGCCCTGCGGGTCGCGGGACTGAAGCTTTCTTT. It translates to CASSPAGRGTEAFF.

This clone was counted a few times. The chain is built from TRBV6-5 and TRBJ2-7; the match to TRBD2 covers 8 bases. The CDR3 has 14 amino acids. The germline V gene has CDR1 MNHEY and CDR2 SVGAGI. V trimming: 4 bases; J trimming: 7 bases; junction bases outside the gene matches: 9. CDR3 in DNA: TGTGCCAGCAGTTGGGTGGCAATAGCGGGGGAGCAGTACTTC. Its protein is CASSWVAIAGEQYF.

V usage is TRBV5-6 and J usage is TRBJ1-1; D is unresolved. V was shortened by 0 bases and J by 4 bases, with 4 bases between the two germline ends. CDR1 and CDR2 (germline): SGHDT, YYEEEE. This CDR3 contains 12 residues. This chain's CDR3 is CASSLVGTEAFF. The CDR3, as DNA: TGTGCCAGCAGCTTGGTGGGCACTGAAGCTTTCTTT.

This sequence joins TRBV5-1 and TRBJ2-5, with D possibly TRBD2 on 6 matching bases. CDR1 SGHRS and CDR2 YFSETQ come from the germline V gene. Trimming took off 4 bases at V and 0 bases at J, with 16 bases between the two ends. CDR3 length: 16 residues. CDR3 DNA: TGCGCCAGCAGCCCTCTCCTAGCGAGGTACCAAGAGACCCAGTACTTC. It translates to CASSPLLARYQETQYF. Supplemented by reference TRBV5-1 and TRBJ2-5, the full variable domain reads KAGVTQTPRYLIKTRGQQVTLSCSPISGHRSVSWYQQTPGQGLQFLFEYFSETQRNKGNFPGRFSGRQFSNSRSEMNVSTLELGDSALYLCASSPLLARYQETQYFGPGTRLLVL.

The chain employs TRBV7-8 and TRBJ1-1; 9 bases fit TRBD1. The J segment lost 10 bases and the V segment lost 5 bases, leaving 14 bases of the junction unmatched. The CDR3 contains 15 residues. Germline V lookup: CDR1 SGHVS, CDR2 FQNEAQ. The CDR3 loop is CASSQPGQGLVGAFF. CDR3 in DNA: TGTGCCAGCAGCCAACCGGGACAGGGCCTTGTTGGAGCTTTCTTT.